This note documents a single T cell receptor beta chain sequence. The sample comes from a study of blood T cell repertoires in COVID-19. Overall study: Both acute and convalescent COVID-19 samples were obtained from the United States, Italy and Spain. T cells, B-cell-depleted T cells, or PBMCs supplied cDNA or gDNA.

The CDR3 spans 15 residues. After removal of 3 bases from V and 4 bases from J, the junction contained 3 bases not matched to a gene. Germline CDR1 is MRHNA and CDR2 is SNTAGT. In the study's own analysis: Reference gene primers were amplified, and this amplification served to estimate nucleated cell counts. The repertoire was sequenced with immunoSEQ multiplex PCR; TCRdb's copy has only in-frame clones and lacks some. The V and J calls and the clone size are those of that table, but D and trimming were determined from the DNA. The sample has about 92,000 clones; around 82% are singletons. The source of this sequence is a man aged 45-60 years who had recovered from COVID-19. J is TRBJ2-2 and V is TRBV6-4; 9 nucleotides line up with TRBD2. The specimen sequenced was peripheral blood. For the CDR3, the DNA is TGTGCCAGCAGTGATAGCGGGAGTAGCACCGGGGAGCTGTTTTTT. Its protein is CASSDSGSSTGELFF.